Given below is one TCR beta chain in context. Its antigen has not been determined. This sample was included in a study of T cells expressing NK-cell markers (dated by TCRdb to 2018 to 2020). Turning to the overall study: In sorted CD3+CD56+NKG2C+, CD3+CD56+NKG2C- and CD3+CD56-NKG2C+ T-cell subsets from 8 or 9 donors, TCR beta-chain repertoires were profiled. Among the eight sequenced donors, seven were HCMV-seropositive and one was HCMV-seronegative. The study sequenced eight donors, all healthy volunteers chosen at random: three men and five women. Illumina HiSeq 2000/2500, MiSeq or NextSeq was used to sequence libraries as 2 x 150 bp reads.

General conclusions and limits of the study: It remained unclear whether the expanded NKG2C-expressing T cell clones were specific for HCMV antigens. In more than five donors, the dominant CD3+CD56+NKG2C+ clonotypes were found to rank among the top 10 CD8+ clonotypes and to make up about 1.0-7.0% of CD8+ T cells. Those dominant clonotypes were again the most abundant among CD3+CD56-NKG2C+ cells in several donors, at 28.3-60.1%.

To determine HCMV serostatus, a commercial ELISA kit was used to detect HCMV-specific IgG in serum. Ficoll density gradient centrifugation was used to isolate peripheral blood mononuclear cells from blood. The germline V gene encodes CDR1 SNHLY and CDR2 FYNNEI. The CDR3, cysteine through phenylalanine, is 12 amino acids long. The entry carries no DNA sequence. Data came from an Illumina HiSeq 2000. The TCR beta cDNA libraries were made using 5'RACE template switching, a step that added both a universal primer site and unique molecular identifiers. Priming for cDNA synthesis came from the TCR beta constant segment, and two successive PCR amplification steps followed. The paper's processing steps were these. MIGEC was used to demultiplex reads and group reads by UMI, and MiTCR was used to assemble and quantify clonotypes. To exclude erroneous sequences, only TCR cDNA sequences supported by at least two reads were retained. Downstream repertoire analysis used the tcR package, and clonotypes were matched across fractions by CDR3 nucleotide sequence plus V segment. Antigen specificity was annotated against VDJdb with VDJmatch, allowing one amino acid substitution in CDR3. Through TCRdb reprocessing, the reads give one entry per CDR3 protein sequence; DNA is omitted. TCRdb, not the authors, supplied the V and J calls. This specimen's table enumerates 120,000 to 150,000 distinct CDR3 sequences. Of the sample, 12% is held by the ten largest clones.

Sequencing used blood T cells: a sorted CD56 or NKG2C T cell subset, CD4+ or CD8+ T cells, or bulk PBMC T cells (not recorded which). This sequence originates from a man in his late teens or twenties in good health. Donor details come from another sample of the same person, matched by shared clones. The rearrangement combines TRBV2 with TRBJ2-2. The CDR3 region has the sequence CAVYGRAGELFF.